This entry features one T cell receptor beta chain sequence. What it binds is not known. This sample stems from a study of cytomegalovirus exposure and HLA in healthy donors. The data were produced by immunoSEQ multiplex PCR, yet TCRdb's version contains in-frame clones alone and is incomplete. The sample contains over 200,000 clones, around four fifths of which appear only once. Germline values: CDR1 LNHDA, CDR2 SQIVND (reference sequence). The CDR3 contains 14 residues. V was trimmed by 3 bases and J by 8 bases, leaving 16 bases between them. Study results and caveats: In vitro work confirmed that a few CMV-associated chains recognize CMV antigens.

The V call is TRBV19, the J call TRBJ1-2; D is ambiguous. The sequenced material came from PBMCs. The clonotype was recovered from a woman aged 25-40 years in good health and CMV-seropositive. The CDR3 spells CASSMRQVENGYTF. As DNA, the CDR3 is TGTGCCAGTAGTATGCGGCAGGTTGAGAACGGCTACACCTTC.